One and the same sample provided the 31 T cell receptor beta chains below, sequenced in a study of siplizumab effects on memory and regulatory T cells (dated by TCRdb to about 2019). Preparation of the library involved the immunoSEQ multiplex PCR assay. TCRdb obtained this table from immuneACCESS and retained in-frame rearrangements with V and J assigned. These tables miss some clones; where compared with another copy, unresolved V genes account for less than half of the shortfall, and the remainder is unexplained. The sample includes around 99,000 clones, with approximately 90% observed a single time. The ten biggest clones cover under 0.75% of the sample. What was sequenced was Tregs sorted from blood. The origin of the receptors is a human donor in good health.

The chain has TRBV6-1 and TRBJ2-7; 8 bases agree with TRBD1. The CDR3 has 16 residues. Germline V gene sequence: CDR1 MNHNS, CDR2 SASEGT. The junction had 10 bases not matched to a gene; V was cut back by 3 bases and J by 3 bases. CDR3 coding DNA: TGTGCCAGCAGTGACGCGTCAGGACAGGGCCGCTACGAGCAGTACTTC. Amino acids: CASSDASGQGRYEQYF.

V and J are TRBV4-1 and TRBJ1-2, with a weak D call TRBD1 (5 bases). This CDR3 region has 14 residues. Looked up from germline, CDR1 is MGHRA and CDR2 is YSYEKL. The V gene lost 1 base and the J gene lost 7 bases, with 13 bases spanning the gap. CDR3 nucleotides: TGCGCCAGCAGCCAAGCTTGGGCAGGGTTTGGCTACACCTTC. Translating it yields CASSQAWAGFGYTF.

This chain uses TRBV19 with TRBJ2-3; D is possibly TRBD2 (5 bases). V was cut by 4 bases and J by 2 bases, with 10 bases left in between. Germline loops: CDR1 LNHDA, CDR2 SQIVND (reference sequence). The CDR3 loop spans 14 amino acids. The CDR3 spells CASSRTLNTDTQYF. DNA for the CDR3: TGTGCCAGTAGTAGGACTCTTAACACAGATACGCAGTATTTT.

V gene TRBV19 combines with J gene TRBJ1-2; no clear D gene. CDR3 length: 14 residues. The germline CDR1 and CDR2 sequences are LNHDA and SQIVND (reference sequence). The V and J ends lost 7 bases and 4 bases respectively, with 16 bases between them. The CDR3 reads CASTIANWAYGYTF. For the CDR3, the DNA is TGTGCCAGTACCATCGCAAACTGGGCCTATGGCTACACCTTC.

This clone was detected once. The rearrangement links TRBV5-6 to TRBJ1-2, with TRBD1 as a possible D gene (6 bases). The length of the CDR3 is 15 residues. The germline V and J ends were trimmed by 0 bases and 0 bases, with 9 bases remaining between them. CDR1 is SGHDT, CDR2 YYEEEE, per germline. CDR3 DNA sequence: TGTGCCAGCAGCTTGGGGGGGGCCCCTAACTATGGCTACACCTTC. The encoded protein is CASSLGGAPNYGYTF.

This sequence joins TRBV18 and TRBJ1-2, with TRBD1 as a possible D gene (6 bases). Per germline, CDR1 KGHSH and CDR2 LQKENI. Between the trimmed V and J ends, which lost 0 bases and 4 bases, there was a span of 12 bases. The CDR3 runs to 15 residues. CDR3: CASSPPSGTRYGYTF. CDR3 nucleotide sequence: TGTGCCAGCTCACCACCGTCGGGGACACGCTATGGCTACACCTTC.

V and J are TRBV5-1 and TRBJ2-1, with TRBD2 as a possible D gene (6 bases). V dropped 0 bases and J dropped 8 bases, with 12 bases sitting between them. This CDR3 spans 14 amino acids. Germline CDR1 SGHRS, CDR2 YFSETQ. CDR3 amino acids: CASSLGRLDDEQFF. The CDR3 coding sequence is TGCGCCAGCAGCTTGGGCCGACTAGACGATGAGCAGTTCTTC.

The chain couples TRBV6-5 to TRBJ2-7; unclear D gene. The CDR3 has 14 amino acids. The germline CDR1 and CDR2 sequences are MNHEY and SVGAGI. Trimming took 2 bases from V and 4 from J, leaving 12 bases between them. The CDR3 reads CASSYVGSTYEQYF. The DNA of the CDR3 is TGTGCCAGCAGTTACGTGGGCAGCACTTACGAGCAGTACTTC.

The CDR3 DNA sequence: TGCGCCAGCAGCCGACTTACTAGCGGGAGGGCCGCAGATACGCAGTATTTT. The encoded protein is CASSRLTSGRAADTQYF. The genes are TRBV4-1 and TRBJ2-3; 13 nucleotides match TRBD2. Looked up from germline, CDR1 is MGHRA and CDR2 is YSYEKL. This CDR3 region has 17 residues. The ends lost 4 bases at V and 4 bases at J; junction bases unmatched: 8.

The CDR3 loop reads CASSYGTLAETQYF. In nucleotides, the CDR3 is TGTGCCAGCAGTTACGGTACACTCGCAGAGACCCAGTACTTC. V is TRBV6-5 and J is TRBJ2-5; D is unclear. This CDR3 is 14 amino acids long. Trimming took 2 bases from V and 4 from J, leaving 11 bases between them. Germline V lookup: CDR1 MNHEY, CDR2 SVGAGI.

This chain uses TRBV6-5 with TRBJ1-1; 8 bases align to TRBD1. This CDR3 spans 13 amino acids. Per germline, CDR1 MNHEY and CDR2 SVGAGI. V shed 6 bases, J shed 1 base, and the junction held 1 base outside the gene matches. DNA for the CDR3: TGTGCCAGCAGCGGACAGGGGAACACTGAAGCTTTCTTT. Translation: CASSGQGNTEAFF.

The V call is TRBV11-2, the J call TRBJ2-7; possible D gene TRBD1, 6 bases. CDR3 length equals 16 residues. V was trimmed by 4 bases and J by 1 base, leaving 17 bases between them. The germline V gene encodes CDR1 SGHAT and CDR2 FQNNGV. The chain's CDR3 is CASSSWDTGKSYEQYF. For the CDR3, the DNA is TGTGCCAGCAGCTCCTGGGACACCGGAAAATCCTACGAGCAGTACTTC.

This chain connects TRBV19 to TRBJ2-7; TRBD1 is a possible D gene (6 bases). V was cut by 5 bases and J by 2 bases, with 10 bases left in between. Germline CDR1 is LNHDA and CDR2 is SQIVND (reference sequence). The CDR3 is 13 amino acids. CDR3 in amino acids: CASSVGHPYEQYF. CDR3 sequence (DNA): TGTGCCAGTAGTGTGGGACACCCCTACGAGCAGTACTTC.

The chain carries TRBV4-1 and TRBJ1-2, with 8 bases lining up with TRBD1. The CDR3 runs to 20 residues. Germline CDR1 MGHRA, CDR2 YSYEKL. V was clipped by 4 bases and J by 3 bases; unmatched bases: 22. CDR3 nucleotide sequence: TGCGCCAGCAGCCGGAGTTCCCCGCGGGCTGCACAGGGGGGCCACTATGGCTACACCTTC. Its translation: CASSRSSPRAAQGGHYGYTF.

CDR3 bases: TGTGCCAGCAGCCTTGGACAGACTAGCAATCAGCCCCAGCATTTT. As protein: CASSLGQTSNQPQHF. The chain is built from TRBV7-2 and TRBJ1-5, with D perhaps matching TRBD1 (6 bases). V lost 5 bases, J lost 0 bases, and 11 bases lay in between. The CDR3 runs to 15 residues. The V gene's germline CDR1 is SGHTA and CDR2 FQGNSA.

This CDR3 reads CASSLIFGANEKLFF. CDR3 in DNA: TGTGCCAGCAGTTTAATATTTGGTGCTAATGAAAAACTGTTTTTT. V usage is TRBV6-5 and J usage is TRBJ1-4; D uncertain. Germline loops: CDR1 MNHEY, CDR2 SVGAGI. V was shortened by 4 bases and J by 3 bases, with 12 bases between the two germline ends. This CDR3 is 15 amino acids long.

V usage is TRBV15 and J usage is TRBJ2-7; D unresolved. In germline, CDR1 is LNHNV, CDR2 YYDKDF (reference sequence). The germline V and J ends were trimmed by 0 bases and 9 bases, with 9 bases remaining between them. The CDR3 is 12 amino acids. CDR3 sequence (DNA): TGTGCCACCAGCAGAGATCGAATCGGGCAGTACTTC. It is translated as CATSRDRIGQYF.

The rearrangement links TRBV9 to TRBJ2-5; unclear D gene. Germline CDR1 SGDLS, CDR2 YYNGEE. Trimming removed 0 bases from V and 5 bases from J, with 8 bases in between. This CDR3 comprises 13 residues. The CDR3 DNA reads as TGTGCCAGCAGCGTAGGCCCCCTGGAGACCCAGTACTTC. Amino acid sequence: CASSVGPLETQYF.

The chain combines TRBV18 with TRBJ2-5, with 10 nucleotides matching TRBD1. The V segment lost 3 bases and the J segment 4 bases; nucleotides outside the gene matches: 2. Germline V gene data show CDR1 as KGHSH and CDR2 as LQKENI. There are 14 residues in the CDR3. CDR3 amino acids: CASSPTGGGETQYF. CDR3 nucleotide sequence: TGTGCCAGCTCACCGACAGGGGGCGGAGAGACCCAGTACTTC.

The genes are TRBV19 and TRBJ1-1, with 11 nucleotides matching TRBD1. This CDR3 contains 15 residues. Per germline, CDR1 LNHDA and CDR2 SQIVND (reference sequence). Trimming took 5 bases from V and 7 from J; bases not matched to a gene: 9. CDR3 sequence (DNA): TGTGCCAGTAGTCCTCGCGGACAGGGGGCCGTTGAAGCTTTCTTT. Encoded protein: CASSPRGQGAVEAFF.

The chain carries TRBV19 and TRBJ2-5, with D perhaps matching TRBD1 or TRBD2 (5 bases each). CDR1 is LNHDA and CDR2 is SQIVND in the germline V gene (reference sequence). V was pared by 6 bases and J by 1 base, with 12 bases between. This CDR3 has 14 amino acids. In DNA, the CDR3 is TGTGCCAGTAGCCGCCGGGACGGCCAAGAGACCCAGTACTTC. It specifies CASSRRDGQETQYF.

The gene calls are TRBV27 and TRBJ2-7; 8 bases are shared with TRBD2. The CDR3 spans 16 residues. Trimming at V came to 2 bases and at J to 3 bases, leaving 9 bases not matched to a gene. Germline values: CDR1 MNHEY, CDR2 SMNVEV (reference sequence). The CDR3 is CASSLTYGGRLYEQYF. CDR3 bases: TGTGCCAGCAGTTTAACGTACGGCGGGAGGCTCTACGAGCAGTACTTC.

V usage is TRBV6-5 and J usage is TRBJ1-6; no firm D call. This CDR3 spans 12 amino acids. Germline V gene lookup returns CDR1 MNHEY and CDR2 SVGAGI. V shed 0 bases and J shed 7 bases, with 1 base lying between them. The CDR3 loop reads CASSYSNSPLHF. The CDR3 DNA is TGTGCCAGCAGTTACTCAAATTCACCCCTCCACTTT.

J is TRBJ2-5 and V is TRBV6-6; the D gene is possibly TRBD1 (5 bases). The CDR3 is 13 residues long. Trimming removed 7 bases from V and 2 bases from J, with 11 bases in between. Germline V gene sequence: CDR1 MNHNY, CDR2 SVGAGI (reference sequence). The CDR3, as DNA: TGTGCCAGCACTCCAGGGTTACAAGAGACCCAGTACTTC. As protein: CASTPGLQETQYF.

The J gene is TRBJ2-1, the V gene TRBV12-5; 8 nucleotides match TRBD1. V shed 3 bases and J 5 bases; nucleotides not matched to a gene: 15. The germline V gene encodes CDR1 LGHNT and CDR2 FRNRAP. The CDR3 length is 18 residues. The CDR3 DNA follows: TGTGCTAGTGGTTTTCGAAGACTGGGACAGGACGCGGACAATGAGCAGTTCTTC. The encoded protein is CASGFRRLGQDADNEQFF.

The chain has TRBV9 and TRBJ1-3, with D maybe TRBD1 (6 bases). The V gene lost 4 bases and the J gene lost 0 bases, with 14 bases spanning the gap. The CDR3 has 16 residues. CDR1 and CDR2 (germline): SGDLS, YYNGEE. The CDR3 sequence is CASSPRQALSGNTIYF. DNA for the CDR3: TGTGCCAGCAGCCCCCGACAGGCACTCTCTGGAAACACCATATATTTT. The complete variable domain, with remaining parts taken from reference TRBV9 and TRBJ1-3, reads DSGVTQTPKHLITATGQRVTLRCSPRSGDLSVYWYQQSLDQGLQFLIQYYNGEERAKGNILERFSAQQFPDLHSELNLSSLELGDSALYFCASSPRQALSGNTIYFGEGSWLTVV.

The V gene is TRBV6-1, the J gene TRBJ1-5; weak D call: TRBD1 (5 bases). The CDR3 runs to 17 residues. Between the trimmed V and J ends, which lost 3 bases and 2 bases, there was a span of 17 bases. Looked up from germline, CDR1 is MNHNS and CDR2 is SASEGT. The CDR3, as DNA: TGTGCCAGCAGTGATCCGGGGGGGGGAGTTGGCAATCAGCCCCAGCATTTT. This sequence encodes CASSDPGGGVGNQPQHF.

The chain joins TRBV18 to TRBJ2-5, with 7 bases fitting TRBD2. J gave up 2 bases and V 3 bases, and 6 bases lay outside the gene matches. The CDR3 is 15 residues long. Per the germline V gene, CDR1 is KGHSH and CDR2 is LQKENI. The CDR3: CASSPPAGVQETQYF. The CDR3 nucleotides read TGTGCCAGCTCACCTCCCGCGGGGGTGCAAGAGACCCAGTACTTC. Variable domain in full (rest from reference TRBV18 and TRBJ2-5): NAGVMQNPRHLVRRRGQEARLRCSPMKGHSHVYWYRQLPEEGLKFMVYLQKENIIDESGMPKERFSAEFPKEGPSILRIQQVVRGDSAAYFCASSPPAGVQETQYFGPGTRLLVL.

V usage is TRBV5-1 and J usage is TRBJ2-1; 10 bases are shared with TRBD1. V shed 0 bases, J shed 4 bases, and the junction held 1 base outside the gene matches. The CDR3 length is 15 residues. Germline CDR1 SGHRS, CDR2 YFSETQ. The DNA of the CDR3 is TGCGCCAGCAGCTTGGGGACAGGGGGATACAATGAGCAGTTCTTC. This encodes CASSLGTGGYNEQFF.

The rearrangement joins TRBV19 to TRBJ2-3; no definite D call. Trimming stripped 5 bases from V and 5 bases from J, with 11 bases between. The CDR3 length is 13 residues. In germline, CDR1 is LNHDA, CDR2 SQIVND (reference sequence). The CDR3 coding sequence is TGTGCCAGTAGTGCAAACTATGGAGATACGCAGTATTTT. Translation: CASSANYGDTQYF.

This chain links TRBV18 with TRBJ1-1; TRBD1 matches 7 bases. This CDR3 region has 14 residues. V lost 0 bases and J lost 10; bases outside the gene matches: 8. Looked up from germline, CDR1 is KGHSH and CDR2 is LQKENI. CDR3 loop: CASSPPTGTRIAFF. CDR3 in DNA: TGTGCCAGCTCACCACCGACAGGGACTCGTATAGCTTTCTTT.